The present T cell receptor (beta chain) was sequenced within a study of glioma-infiltrating T cells. Overall study context: Glioblastomas were WHO grade IV, sampled at first diagnosis; low-grade were grade II. General study points: Tissue and blood shared very few CDR3 sequences. Tissue-blood divergence was below expectation in non-neoplastic patients, above in gliomas.

Per germline, CDR1 MDHEN and CDR2 SYDVKM. CDR3 length: 16 residues. Points on this clonotype: What it binds is not known. The junction and the germline gene differ at one end; a read error may be behind it.

Using RNA template, CDR3s of TCR alpha and beta were amplified with iRepertoire arm-PCR. Via MiXCR, TCRdb re-called the multiplex PCR reads, giving one row per CDR3 protein. The sample carries more than 350,000 distinct CDR3 sequences, 41% recorded once. The sequence was obtained from a human donor with low-grade glioma or glioblastoma, undergoing nonglioma brain surgery, or in good health (not recorded which). The sequenced material came from glioma tissue, nonneoplastic brain tissue, or PBMCs (not recorded which). The V gene is TRBV28, the J gene TRBJ2-1, with 7 bases lining up with TRBD2. In DNA form, the CDR3 reads TGTGCCAGCAGTTTCGTAGCGGGCACGGATTACAATGAGCAGTCCTTC. Translated: CASSFVAGTDYNEQSF.